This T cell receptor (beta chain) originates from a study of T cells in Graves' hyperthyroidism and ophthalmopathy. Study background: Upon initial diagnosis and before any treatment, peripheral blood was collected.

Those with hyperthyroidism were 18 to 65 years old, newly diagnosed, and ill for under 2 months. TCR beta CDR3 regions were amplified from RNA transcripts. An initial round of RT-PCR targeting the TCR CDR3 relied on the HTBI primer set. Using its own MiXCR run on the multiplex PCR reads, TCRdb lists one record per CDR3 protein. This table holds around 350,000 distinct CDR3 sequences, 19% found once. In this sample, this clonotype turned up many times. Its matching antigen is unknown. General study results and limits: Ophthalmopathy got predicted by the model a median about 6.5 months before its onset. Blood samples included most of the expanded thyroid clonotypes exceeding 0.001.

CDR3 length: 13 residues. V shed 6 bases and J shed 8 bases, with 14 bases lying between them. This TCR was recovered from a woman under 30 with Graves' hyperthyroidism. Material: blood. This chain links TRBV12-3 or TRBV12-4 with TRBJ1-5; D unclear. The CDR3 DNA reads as TGTGCCAGCAGCGGATTCTCGCAGGAGCCCCAGCATTTT. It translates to CASSGFSQEPQHF.